The rows below give T cell receptor beta chains drawn from one sample of a study of human thymus T cells. Produced via immunoSEQ multiplex PCR; TCRdb's table is partial and in-frame only. The sample records under 95,000 clones, 90% to 95% being singletons. Source material: thymus tissue. The receptors were gathered from a girl under three years old with a congenital heart defect but otherwise immunologically healthy. Each CDR3 is given with its conserved first and last residue. Fields, in order: J gene, clone size, D gene, V gene, CDR3 protein, CDR3 DNA. D genes are given only for firm matches. Rows give clone size only sometimes, using once, few, many, or a class for an expanded clone.

J gene: TRBJ2-3; clone size: .; D gene: TRBD2; V gene: TRBV27; CDR3 protein: CASTPGGGDTQYF; CDR3 DNA: TGTGCCAGCACCCCGGGGGGAGGAGATACGCAGTATTTT
J gene: TRBJ2-3; clone size: .; D gene: TRBD2; V gene: TRBV2; CDR3 protein: CASDVVSGRSNTQYF; CDR3 DNA: TGTGCCAGCGACGTCGTTAGCGGGAGGTCGAATACGCAGTATTTT
J gene: TRBJ1-1; clone size: .; D gene: TRBD1; V gene: TRBV7-2; CDR3 protein: CASSLPSPQGDDSEAFF; CDR3 DNA: TGTGCCAGCAGCTTACCCTCACCACAGGGGGATGACTCTGAAGCTTTCTTT
J gene: TRBJ1-5; clone size: once; D gene: .; V gene: TRBV2; CDR3 protein: CASSVDGYNQPQHF; CDR3 DNA: TGTGCCAGCAGTGTGGACGGATACAATCAGCCCCAGCATTTT
J gene: TRBJ2-3; clone size: .; D gene: .; V gene: TRBV12-5; CDR3 protein: CASGPQPLGPDTQYF; CDR3 DNA: TGTGCTAGTGGTCCCCAGCCCCTTGGGCCAGATACGCAGTATTTT
J gene: TRBJ2-4; clone size: once; D gene: .; V gene: TRBV2; CDR3 protein: CASSEKLDYLFAKNIQYF; CDR3 DNA: TGTGCCAGCTCCGAAAAGCTGGATTACCTTTTCGCCAAAAACATTCAGTACTTC
J gene: TRBJ2-5; clone size: once; D gene: .; V gene: TRBV28; CDR3 protein: CASSFVTGLGETQYF; CDR3 DNA: TGTGCCAGCAGTTTTGTCACAGGCCTGGGGGAGACCCAGTACTTC
J gene: TRBJ2-5; clone size: .; D gene: .; V gene: TRBV4-1; CDR3 protein: CASSQGQAEETQYF; CDR3 DNA: TGCGCCAGCAGCCAAGGACAGGCTGAAGAGACCCAGTACTTC
J gene: TRBJ2-2; clone size: .; D gene: TRBD2; V gene: TRBV7-6; CDR3 protein: CASSLRPSGRPGELFF; CDR3 DNA: TGTGCCAGCAGCTTAAGACCTAGCGGGAGGCCCGGGGAGCTGTTTTTT
J gene: TRBJ2-5; clone size: .; D gene: TRBD2; V gene: TRBV27; CDR3 protein: CASSLSLTSGSQTQYF; CDR3 DNA: TGTGCCAGCAGTTTATCGCTGACTAGCGGGAGTCAGACCCAGTACTTC
J gene: TRBJ2-3; clone size: .; D gene: TRBD2; V gene: TRBV5-1; CDR3 protein: CASSLTPRLAGGPGTDTQYF; CDR3 DNA: TGCGCCAGCAGCTTGACCCCGCGGCTAGCGGGAGGGCCGGGCACAGATACGCAGTATTTT
J gene: TRBJ1-1; clone size: .; D gene: .; V gene: TRBV6-5; CDR3 protein: CASSPLQAPGAFF; CDR3 DNA: TGTGCCAGCAGCCCCCTACAGGCCCCCGGTGCTTTCTTT
J gene: TRBJ2-7; clone size: .; D gene: TRBD1; V gene: TRBV7-2; CDR3 protein: CASSLLDRPPYEQYF; CDR3 DNA: TGTGCCAGCAGCTTATTGGACAGGCCCCCCTACGAGCAGTACTTC
J gene: TRBJ2-1; clone size: .; D gene: TRBD1; V gene: TRBV18; CDR3 protein: CASSIHRDRGPNEQFF; CDR3 DNA: TGTGCCAGCTCAATCCACCGGGACAGGGGGCCCAATGAGCAGTTCTTC
J gene: TRBJ2-7; clone size: .; D gene: TRBD1; V gene: TRBV14; CDR3 protein: CASSGRQGDPYEQYF; CDR3 DNA: TGTGCCAGCAGCGGGCGACAGGGAGACCCCTACGAGCAGTACTTC
J gene: TRBJ2-2; clone size: .; D gene: .; V gene: TRBV14; CDR3 protein: CASSPLPDRRTGELFF; CDR3 DNA: TGTGCCAGCAGCCCGCTGCCTGACAGGCGCACCGGGGAGCTGTTTTTT
J gene: TRBJ2-3; clone size: .; D gene: .; V gene: TRBV7-9; CDR3 protein: CASSLLWSRPWGDTQYF; CDR3 DNA: TGTGCCAGCAGCTTACTTTGGAGCCGACCCTGGGGAGATACGCAGTATTTT
J gene: TRBJ1-2; clone size: few; D gene: .; V gene: TRBV11-2; CDR3 protein: CASSQRVSANYGYTF; CDR3 DNA: TGTGCCAGCAGCCAAAGGGTCTCAGCTAACTATGGCTACACCTTC
J gene: TRBJ2-1; clone size: .; D gene: TRBD2; V gene: TRBV5-1; CDR3 protein: CASSFCGRTNDEQFF; CDR3 DNA: TGCGCCAGCAGCTTCTGCGGGAGAACGAACGATGAGCAGTTCTTC
J gene: TRBJ2-1; clone size: .; D gene: .; V gene: TRBV6-5; CDR3 protein: CASSLAAYINEQFF; CDR3 DNA: TGTGCCAGCAGTTTAGCGGCATACATCAATGAGCAGTTCTTC
J gene: TRBJ1-2; clone size: .; D gene: .; V gene: TRBV4-2; CDR3 protein: CASSQDQDGRMGAYGYTF; CDR3 DNA: TGTGCCAGCAGCCAAGATCAGGATGGAAGGATGGGGGCTTATGGCTACACCTTC
J gene: TRBJ1-1; clone size: .; D gene: .; V gene: TRBV29-1; CDR3 protein: CSARQENTEAFF; CDR3 DNA: TGCAGCGCTCGGCAGGAGAACACTGAAGCTTTCTTT